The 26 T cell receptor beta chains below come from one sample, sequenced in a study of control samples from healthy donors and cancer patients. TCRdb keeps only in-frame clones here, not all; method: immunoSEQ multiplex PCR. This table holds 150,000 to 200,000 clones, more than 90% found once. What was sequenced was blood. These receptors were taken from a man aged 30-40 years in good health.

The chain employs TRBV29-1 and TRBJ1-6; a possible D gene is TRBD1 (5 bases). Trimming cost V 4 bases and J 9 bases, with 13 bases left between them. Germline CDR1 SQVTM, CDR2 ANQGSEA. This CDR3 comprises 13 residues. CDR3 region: CSVGIPGGSPLHF. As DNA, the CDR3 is TGCAGCGTTGGGATCCCCGGGGGTTCACCCCTCCACTTT.

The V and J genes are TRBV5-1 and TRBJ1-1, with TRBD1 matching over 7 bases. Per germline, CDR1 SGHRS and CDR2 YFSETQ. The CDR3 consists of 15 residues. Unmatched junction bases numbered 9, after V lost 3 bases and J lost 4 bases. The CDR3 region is CASSSTDRDSTEAFF. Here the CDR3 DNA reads TGCGCCAGCAGCTCGACAGACAGGGATAGCACTGAAGCTTTCTTT.

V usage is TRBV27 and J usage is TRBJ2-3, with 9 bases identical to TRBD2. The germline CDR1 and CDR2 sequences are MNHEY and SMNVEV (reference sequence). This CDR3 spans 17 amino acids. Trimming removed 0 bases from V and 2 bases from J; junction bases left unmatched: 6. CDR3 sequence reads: CASSLSGSGGFTDTQYF. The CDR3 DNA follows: TGTGCCAGCAGTTTATCAGGTAGCGGGGGCTTCACAGATACGCAGTATTTT.

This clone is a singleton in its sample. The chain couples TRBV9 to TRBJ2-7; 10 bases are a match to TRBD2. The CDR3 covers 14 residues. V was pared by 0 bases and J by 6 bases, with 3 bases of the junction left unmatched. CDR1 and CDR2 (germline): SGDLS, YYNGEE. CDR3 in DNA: TGTGCCAGCAGCGTAGGTTGGACTAGCGGCGAGCAGTACTTC. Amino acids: CASSVGWTSGEQYF.

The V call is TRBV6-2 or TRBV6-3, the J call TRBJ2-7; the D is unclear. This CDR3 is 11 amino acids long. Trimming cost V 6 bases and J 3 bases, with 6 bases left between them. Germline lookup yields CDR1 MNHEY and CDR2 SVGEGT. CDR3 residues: CASSLHYEQYF. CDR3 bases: TGTGCCAGCAGCCTCCACTACGAGCAGTACTTC.

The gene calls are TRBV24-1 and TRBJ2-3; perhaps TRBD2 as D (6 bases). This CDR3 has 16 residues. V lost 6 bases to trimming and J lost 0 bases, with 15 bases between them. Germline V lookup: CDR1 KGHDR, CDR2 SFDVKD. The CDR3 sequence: CATSPSPGLSTDTQYF. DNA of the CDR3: TGTGCCACCAGTCCTTCTCCGGGACTGAGCACAGATACGCAGTATTTT.

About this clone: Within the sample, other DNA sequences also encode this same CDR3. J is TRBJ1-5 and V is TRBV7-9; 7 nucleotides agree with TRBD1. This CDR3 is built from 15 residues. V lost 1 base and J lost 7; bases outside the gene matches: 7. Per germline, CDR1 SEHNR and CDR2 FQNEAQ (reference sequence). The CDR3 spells CASSLEGAGGQPQHF. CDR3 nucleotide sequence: TGTGCCAGCAGCTTAGAGGGGGCAGGGGGGCAGCCCCAGCATTTT.

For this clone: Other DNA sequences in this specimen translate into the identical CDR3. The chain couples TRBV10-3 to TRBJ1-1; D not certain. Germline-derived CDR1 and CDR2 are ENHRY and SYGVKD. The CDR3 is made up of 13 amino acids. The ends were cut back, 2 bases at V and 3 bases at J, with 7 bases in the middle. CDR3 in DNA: TGTGCCATCAGTGAGAGGAGTGACACTGAAGCTTTCTTT. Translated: CAISERSDTEAFF.

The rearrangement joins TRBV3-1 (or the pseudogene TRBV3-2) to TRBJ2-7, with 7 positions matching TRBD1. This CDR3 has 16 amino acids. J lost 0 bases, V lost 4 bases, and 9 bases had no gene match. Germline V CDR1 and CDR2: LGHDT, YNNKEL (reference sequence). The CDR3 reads CASSRPGTEPSYEQYF. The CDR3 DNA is TGTGCCAGCAGCCGACCCGGGACAGAGCCCTCCTACGAGCAGTACTTC.

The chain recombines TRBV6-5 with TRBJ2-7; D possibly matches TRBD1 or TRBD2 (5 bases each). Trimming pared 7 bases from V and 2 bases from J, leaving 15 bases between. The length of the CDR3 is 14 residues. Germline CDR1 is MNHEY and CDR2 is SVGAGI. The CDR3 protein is CASNGANHPYEQYF. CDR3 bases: TGTGCCAGCAACGGGGCCAACCACCCCTACGAGCAGTACTTC.

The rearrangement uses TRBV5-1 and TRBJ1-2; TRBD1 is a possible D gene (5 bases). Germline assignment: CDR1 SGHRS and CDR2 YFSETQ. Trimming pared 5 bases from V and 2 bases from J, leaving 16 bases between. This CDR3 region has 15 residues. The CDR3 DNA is TGCGCCAGCAGTCCAGGACACCAAAACAACTATGGCTACACCTTC. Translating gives CASSPGHQNNYGYTF.

CDR3 coding DNA: TGTGCCACCGAGGGATCCTACAATGAGCAGTTCTTC. Its protein is CATEGSYNEQFF. The J gene is TRBJ2-1, the V gene TRBV24-1, with a tentative D call TRBD2 (5 bases). The germline V gene has CDR1 KGHDR and CDR2 SFDVKD. Trimming pared 9 bases from V and 1 base from J, leaving 6 bases between. CDR3 size: 12 residues.

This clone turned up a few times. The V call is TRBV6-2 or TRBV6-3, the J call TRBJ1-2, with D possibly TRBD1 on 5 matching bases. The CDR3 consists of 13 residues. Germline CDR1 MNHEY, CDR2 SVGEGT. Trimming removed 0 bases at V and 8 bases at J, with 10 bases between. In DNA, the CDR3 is TGTGCCAGCAGTTACTCAGCCAGGGCAGGCTACACCTTC. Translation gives CASSYSARAGYTF.

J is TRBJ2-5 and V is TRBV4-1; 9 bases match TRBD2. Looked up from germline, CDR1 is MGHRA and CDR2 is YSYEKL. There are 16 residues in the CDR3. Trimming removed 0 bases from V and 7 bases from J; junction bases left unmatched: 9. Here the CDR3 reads CASSQEPAGGVGTQYF. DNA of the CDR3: TGCGCCAGCAGCCAAGAACCAGCGGGAGGAGTGGGGACCCAGTACTTC.

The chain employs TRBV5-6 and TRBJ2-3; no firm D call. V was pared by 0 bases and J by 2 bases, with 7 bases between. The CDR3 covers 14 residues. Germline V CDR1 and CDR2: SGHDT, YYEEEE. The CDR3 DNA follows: TGTGCCAGCAGCTTGGGGGCCCTCACAGATACGCAGTATTTT. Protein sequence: CASSLGALTDTQYF.

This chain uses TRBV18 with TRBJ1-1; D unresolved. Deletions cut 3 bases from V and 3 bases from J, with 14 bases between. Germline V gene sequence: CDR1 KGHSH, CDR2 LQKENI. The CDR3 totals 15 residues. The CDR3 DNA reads TGTGCCAGCTCACCGTTCTCGGGTCGCTACACTGAAGCTTTCTTT. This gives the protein CASSPFSGRYTEAFF.

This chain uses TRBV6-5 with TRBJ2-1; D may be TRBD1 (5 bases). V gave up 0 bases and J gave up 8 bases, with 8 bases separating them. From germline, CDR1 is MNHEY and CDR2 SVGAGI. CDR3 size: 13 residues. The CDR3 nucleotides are TGTGCCAGCAGTTACTCTGGCAGGGATGAGCAGTTCTTC. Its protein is CASSYSGRDEQFF.

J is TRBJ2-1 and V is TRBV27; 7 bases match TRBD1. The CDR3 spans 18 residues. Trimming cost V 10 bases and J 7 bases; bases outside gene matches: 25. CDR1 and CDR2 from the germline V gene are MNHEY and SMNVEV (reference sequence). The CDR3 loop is CATPPRYRGDWKFNEQFF. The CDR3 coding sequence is TGTGCCACCCCACCTAGATACAGGGGTGACTGGAAATTTAATGAGCAGTTCTTC.

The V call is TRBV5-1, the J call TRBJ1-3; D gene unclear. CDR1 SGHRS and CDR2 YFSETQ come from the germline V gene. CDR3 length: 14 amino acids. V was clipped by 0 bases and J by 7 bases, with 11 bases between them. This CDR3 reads CASSLAGYGNTIYF. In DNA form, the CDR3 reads TGCGCCAGCAGCTTGGCGGGGTATGGGAACACCATATATTTT.

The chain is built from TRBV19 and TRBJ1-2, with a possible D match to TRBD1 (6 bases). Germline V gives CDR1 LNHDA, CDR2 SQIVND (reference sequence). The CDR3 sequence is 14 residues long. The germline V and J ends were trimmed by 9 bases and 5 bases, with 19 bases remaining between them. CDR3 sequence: CASTLRDTVYGYTF. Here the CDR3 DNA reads TGTGCCAGCACGCTCCGGGACACCGTATATGGCTACACCTTC.

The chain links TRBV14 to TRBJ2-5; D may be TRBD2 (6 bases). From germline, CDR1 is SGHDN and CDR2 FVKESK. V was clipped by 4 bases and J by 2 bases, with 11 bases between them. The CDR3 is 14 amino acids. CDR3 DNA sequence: TGTGCCAGCAGCCCTCCGGGAGCACAAGAGACCCAGTACTTC. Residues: CASSPPGAQETQYF.

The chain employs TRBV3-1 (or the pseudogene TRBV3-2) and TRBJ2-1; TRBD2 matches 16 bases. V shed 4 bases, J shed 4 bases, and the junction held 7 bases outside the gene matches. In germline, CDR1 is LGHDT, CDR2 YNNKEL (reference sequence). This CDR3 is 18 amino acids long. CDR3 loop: CASSRGLGLAGGYNEQFF. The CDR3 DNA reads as TGTGCCAGCAGCCGCGGCCTGGGACTAGCGGGGGGGTACAATGAGCAGTTCTTC.

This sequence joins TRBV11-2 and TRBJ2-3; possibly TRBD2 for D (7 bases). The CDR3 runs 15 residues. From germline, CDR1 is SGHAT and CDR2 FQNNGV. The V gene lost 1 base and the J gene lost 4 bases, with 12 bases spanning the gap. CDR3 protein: CASSLVGGRADTQYF. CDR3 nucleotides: TGTGCCAGCAGCTTAGTCGGGGGGCGCGCAGATACGCAGTATTTT.

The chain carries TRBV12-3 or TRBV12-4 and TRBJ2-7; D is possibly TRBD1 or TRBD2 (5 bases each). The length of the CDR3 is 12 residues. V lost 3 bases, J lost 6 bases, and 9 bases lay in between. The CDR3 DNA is TGTGCCAGCAGTTTCTTCGGGGCCGAGCAGTACTTC. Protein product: CASSFFGAEQYF.

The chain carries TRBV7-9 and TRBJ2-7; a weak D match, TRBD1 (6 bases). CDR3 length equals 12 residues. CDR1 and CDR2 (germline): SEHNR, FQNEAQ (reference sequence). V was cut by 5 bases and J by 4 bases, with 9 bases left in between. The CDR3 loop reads CASSIQGYEQYF. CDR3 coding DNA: TGTGCCAGCAGCATACAGGGTTACGAGCAGTACTTC.

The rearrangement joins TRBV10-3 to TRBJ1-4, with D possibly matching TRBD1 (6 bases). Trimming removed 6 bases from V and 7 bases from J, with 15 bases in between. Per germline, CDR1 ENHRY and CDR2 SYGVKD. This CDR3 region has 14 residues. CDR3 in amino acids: CAIREQGGSEKLFF. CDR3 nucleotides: TGTGCCATCAGGGAACAGGGAGGGAGTGAAAAACTGTTTTTT.